A single sample gave rise to the 27 T cell receptor beta chains below, sequenced in a study of T-cell reconstitution after alpha-beta-depleted transplantation in children. A library of TCRbeta sequences, prepared with unique molecular identifiers, was generated. TCRdb reprocessed the PCR reads with MiXCR, giving one entry per CDR3 protein. Of about a million distinct CDR3 sequences listed, about 29% are singletons. The sample in question was PBMCs, mostly from graft donor cells, obtained 360 days after TCRalphabeta/CD19-depleted stem cell transplant. The receptors derive from a boy less than two years old who had a stem cell transplant for SCID, so the T cells may come from the graft donor.

The chain is built from TRBV28 and TRBJ2-7, with D possibly TRBD2 on 5 matching bases. Trimming removed 4 bases from V and 3 bases from J, with 7 bases in between. The CDR3 is 12 residues long. The germline CDR1 and CDR2 sequences are MDHEN and SYDVKM. CDR3 sequence (DNA): TGTGCCAGCAGTTACGAGGGCTACGAGCAGTACTTC. Its translation is CASSYEGYEQYF.

This clonotype was seen a handful of times. The chain joins TRBV27 to TRBJ2-1; a possible D gene is TRBD2 (6 bases). The CDR3 extends over 16 amino acids. V shed 3 bases and J shed 0 bases, with 12 bases lying between them. CDR1 and CDR2 from the germline V gene are MNHEY and SMNVEV (reference sequence). The CDR3 here is CASSLWAGSSYNEQFF. As DNA, the CDR3 is TGTGCCAGCAGTTTGTGGGCGGGGAGCTCCTACAATGAGCAGTTCTTC.

The chain combines TRBV4-3 with TRBJ2-1; D not resolved. This CDR3 has 16 residues. The V and J ends lost 0 bases and 5 bases respectively, with 14 bases between them. Germline CDR1 LGHNA, CDR2 YSLEER. The chain's CDR3 is CASSQDSLPWNNEQFF. Here the CDR3 DNA reads TGCGCCAGCAGCCAAGATAGCCTCCCCTGGAACAATGAGCAGTTCTTC.

The chain is built from TRBV5-6 and TRBJ2-3, with D hard to call. V lost 4 bases to trimming and J lost 0 bases, with 18 bases between them. The CDR3 runs to 17 residues. Germline V CDR1 and CDR2: SGHDT, YYEEEE. CDR3 DNA: TGTGCCAGCAGCCCCCTCCCCGGCTCTACTAGCACAGATACGCAGTATTTT. It specifies CASSPLPGSTSTDTQYF. Drawing the rest from reference TRBV5-6 and TRBJ2-3, the complete variable domain is DAGVTQSPTHLIKTRGQQVTLRCSPKSGHDTVSWYQQALGQGPQFIFQYYEEEERQRGNFPDRFSGHQFPNYSSELNVNALLLGDSALYLCASSPLPGSTSTDTQYFGPGTRLTVL.

Remarks on this clonotype: At one boundary the junction diverges from the germline segment, which might be a read error. The V gene is TRBV15, the J gene TRBJ2-7, with D perhaps TRBD2 (5 bases). The CDR3 sequence is 14 residues long. Per germline, CDR1 LNHNV and CDR2 YYDKDF (reference sequence). The CDR3 bases are TGTGCCACCAGCAGAGATCTAAACGAGGGCAGAAGGTCTTTC. It codes for CATSRDLNEGRRSF.

This sequence joins TRBV7-2 and TRBJ2-3; D is unclear. The germline V gene has CDR1 SGHTA and CDR2 FQGNSA. The CDR3 is 16 amino acids. V lost 1 base to trimming and J lost 3 bases, with 14 bases between them. The DNA for the CDR3 is TGTGCCAGCAGCTTAGTGCCCCTAGGTGTGACAGATACGCAGTATTTT. Its protein product is CASSLVPLGVTDTQYF. Using reference TRBV7-2 and TRBJ2-3 for the parts outside the CDR3, the full variable domain is GAGVSQSPSNKVTEKGKDVELRCDPISGHTALYWYRQSLGQGLEFLIYFQGNSAPDKSGLPSDRFSAERTGGSVSTLTIQRTQQEDSAVYLCASSLVPLGVTDTQYFGPGTRLTVL.

A note on this clonotype: The conserved closing phenylalanine or tryptophan is absent in this CDR3, likely reflecting a read error. The chain carries TRBV9 and TRBJ1-1; D call uncertain. V was clipped by 2 bases and J by 3 bases, with 8 bases between them. Looked up from germline, CDR1 is SGDLS and CDR2 is YYNGEE. The CDR3 is 13 amino acids. This chain's CDR3 is CASSVYSHTEAFY. Here the CDR3 DNA reads TGTGCCAGCAGCGTTTACAGCCACACTGAAGCTTTCTAT.

This clonotype was counted a few times. The CDR3 here is CSARDGTGTPASQDTQYF. The CDR3 DNA is TGCAGTGCTAGAGATGGTACGGGGACACCGGCATCCCAAGATACGCAGTATTTT. The genes are TRBV20-1 and TRBJ2-3, with a tentative D call TRBD1 (6 bases). The CDR3 sequence is 18 residues long. Trimming took 0 bases from V and 5 from J, leaving 24 bases between them. Germline CDR1 reads DFQATT; CDR2 reads SNEGSKA (reference sequence).

This chain connects TRBV15 to TRBJ2-2; D possibly uses TRBD1 or TRBD2 (6 bases each). The ends were cut back, 3 bases at V and 3 bases at J, with 20 bases in the middle. The germline gives CDR1 LNHNV, CDR2 YYDKDF (reference sequence). The CDR3 sequence is 18 residues long. This CDR3 reads CATSSHWGQGLDTGELFF. The CDR3 coding sequence is TGTGCCACCAGCAGTCACTGGGGGCAGGGACTGGACACCGGGGAGCTGTTTTTT.

This clonotype has a handful of counts. The chain carries TRBV12-3 or TRBV12-4 and TRBJ2-5, with D possibly TRBD1 on 5 matching bases. This CDR3 is 17 amino acids long. The V end was cut by 4 bases, the J end by 1 base, with 19 bases between. The DNA for the CDR3 is TGTGCCAGCAGTTCCCGGACAAGCGCATCCTCCCAAGAGACCCAGTACTTC. Translating it yields CASSSRTSASSQETQYF.

Only a few counts were recorded for this clonotype. V and J are TRBV20-1 and TRBJ1-1; D is uncertain. The CDR3 sequence is 11 residues long. Deletions cut 4 bases from V and 7 bases from J, with 10 bases between. Germline loops: CDR1 DFQATT, CDR2 SNEGSKA (reference sequence). CDR3 nucleotides: TGCAGTGCTATTAATCCTATTGAAGCTTTCTTT. As protein: CSAINPIEAFF.

This chain joins TRBV12-3 or TRBV12-4 and TRBJ2-7; TRBD1 matches at 8 bases. V was pared by 5 bases and J by 5 bases, with 11 bases of the junction left unmatched. CDR3 length: 15 residues. The CDR3 protein is CASSLTGEGLNEQYF. In DNA, the CDR3 is TGTGCCAGCAGTCTGACAGGGGAAGGGCTCAACGAGCAGTACTTC.

The V and J genes are TRBV12-3 or TRBV12-4 and TRBJ1-2; 9 bases agree with TRBD1. The junction had 7 bases not matched to a gene; V was cut back by 5 bases and J by 6 bases. The CDR3 covers 14 residues. The CDR3 reads CASSLARTGDGYTF. The CDR3 nucleotides are TGTGCCAGCAGTCTTGCTAGGACAGGGGATGGCTACACCTTC.

The V call is TRBV9, the J call TRBJ2-1; TRBD1 matches at 8 bases. CDR1 is SGDLS, CDR2 YYNGEE, per germline. J gave up 2 bases and V 3 bases, and 4 bases lay outside the gene matches. There are 15 residues in the CDR3. CDR3 loop: CASSDRDRPYNEQFF. CDR3 coding DNA: TGTGCCAGCAGCGACCGGGACAGGCCCTACAATGAGCAGTTCTTC.

There are a few counts of this clonotype. The chain uses TRBV29-1 and TRBJ2-7; 7 bases agree with TRBD1. The J segment lost 0 bases and the V segment lost 0 bases, leaving 2 bases of the junction unmatched. Per germline, CDR1 SQVTM and CDR2 ANQGSEA. The CDR3 covers 14 residues. Here the CDR3 DNA reads TGCAGCGTTGAAGATGGGACAGACTCCTACGAGCAGTACTTC. Its translation: CSVEDGTDSYEQYF.

The chain uses TRBV28 and TRBJ2-7, with D possibly TRBD1 on 5 matching bases. The germline V gene has CDR1 MDHEN and CDR2 SYDVKM. Trimming removed 2 bases from V and 0 bases from J, with 11 bases in between. CDR3 length equals 15 residues. This CDR3 reads CASSLRGSLSYEQYF. DNA of the CDR3: TGTGCCAGCAGTTTAAGGGGCTCACTCTCCTACGAGCAGTACTTC.

This rearrangement joins TRBV10-3 to TRBJ2-2; 8 nucleotides agree with TRBD2. The CDR3 has 15 amino acids. Trimming cost V 3 bases and J 6 bases; bases outside gene matches: 6. The germline CDR1 and CDR2 sequences are ENHRY and SYGVKD. The CDR3 DNA sequence: TGTGCCATCAGTGACACCGGGGGGGCCGCCGGGGAGCTGTTTTTT. Its protein is CAISDTGGAAGELFF.

This clonotype was detected a few times. The chain recombines TRBV15 with TRBJ2-7; perhaps TRBD1 as D (7 bases). This CDR3 region has 14 residues. Germline CDR1 and CDR2: LNHNV and YYDKDF (reference sequence). The V end was cut by 6 bases, the J end by 4 bases, with 16 bases between. The CDR3 reads CATSPGQEGYEQYF. The DNA of the CDR3 is TGTGCCACCAGTCCCGGACAGGAGGGGTACGAGCAGTACTTC.

This clonotype was observed a few times. The gene calls are TRBV28 and TRBJ1-2; TRBD1 is a possible D gene (6 bases). Between the trimmed V and J ends, which lost 8 bases and 5 bases, there was a span of 30 bases. Germline V gene sequence: CDR1 MDHEN, CDR2 SYDVKM. This CDR3 spans 18 amino acids. Here the CDR3 DNA reads TGTGCCAGCCTCAAAACGGGCAGAGGGACAAAGAACCGGTATGGCTACACCTTC. It translates to CASLKTGRGTKNRYGYTF.

The table lists this clonotype with many counts. The chain recombines TRBV7-2 with TRBJ1-1, with a possible D match to TRBD1 (5 bases). V was pared by 0 bases and J by 0 bases, with 8 bases between. Germline lookup yields CDR1 SGHTA and CDR2 FQGNSA. The CDR3 sequence is 15 residues long. CDR3 in DNA: TGTGCCAGCAGCTTAGCGACAGAGATGAACACTGAAGCTTTCTTT. This codes for CASSLATEMNTEAFF. Based on the CDR3 plus reference TRBV7-2 and TRBJ1-1, the full variable domain is GAGVSQSPSNKVTEKGKDVELRCDPISGHTALYWYRQSLGQGLEFLIYFQGNSAPDKSGLPSDRFSAERTGGSVSTLTIQRTQQEDSAVYLCASSLATEMNTEAFFGQGTRLTVV.

V and J are TRBV4-3 and TRBJ2-3; maybe TRBD2 (6 bases). Germline V lookup: CDR1 LGHNA, CDR2 YSLEER. The CDR3 length is 15 residues. V lost 1 base, J lost 4 bases, and 12 bases lay in between. The CDR3 DNA reads as TGCGCCAGCAGCCAAGCTGCCGGGGGAGCAGATACGCAGTATTTT. It specifies CASSQAAGGADTQYF.

The V and J genes are TRBV28 and TRBJ2-5; D call uncertain. Germline values: CDR1 MDHEN, CDR2 SYDVKM. This CDR3 region has 14 residues. Trimming pared 3 bases from V and 1 base from J, leaving 9 bases between. CDR3 sequence reads: CASSFKGLQETQYF. CDR3 sequence (DNA): TGTGCCAGCAGTTTTAAAGGGCTCCAAGAGACCCAGTACTTC.

This clonotype was seen a handful of times. The chain is built from TRBV6-1 and TRBJ2-7; 8 nucleotides align to TRBD1. The CDR3 spans 14 residues. The junction had 6 bases not matched to a gene; V was cut back by 6 bases and J by 2 bases. Germline V gene sequence: CDR1 MNHNS, CDR2 SASEGT. Written as DNA, the CDR3 is TGTGCCAGCAGCGAGACAGGGGATCCCTACGAGCAGTACTTC. This encodes CASSETGDPYEQYF.

This clonotype occurred a few times. This chain uses TRBV5-1 with TRBJ2-1, with 10 bases fitting TRBD1. With V trimmed by 4 bases and J by 9 bases, 10 bases remained unmatched. This CDR3 has 15 amino acids. CDR1 SGHRS and CDR2 YFSETQ come from the germline V gene. CDR3 in amino acids: CASSDRDRGRGEQFF. CDR3 nucleotides: TGCGCCAGCAGCGACCGGGACAGGGGCAGAGGTGAGCAGTTCTTC.

V is TRBV29-1 and J is TRBJ2-3; 7 bases are a match to TRBD2. J lost 2 bases, V lost 7 bases, and 15 bases had no gene match. The CDR3 is made up of 16 amino acids. Germline V gene sequence: CDR1 SQVTM, CDR2 ANQGSEA. CDR3 region: CSASSGLADNTDTQYF. CDR3 coding DNA: TGCAGCGCCTCTAGCGGTCTAGCGGACAACACAGATACGCAGTATTTT.

In this sample, this clonotype turned up a few times. This CDR3 is CASSLFGSRASYNSPLHF. The CDR3, as DNA: TGTGCCAGCAGCTTATTTGGGTCCCGAGCCTCCTATAATTCACCCCTCCACTTT. The chain has TRBV11-3 and TRBJ1-6; no firm D call. This CDR3 contains 18 residues. CDR1 is SGHNT and CDR2 is YENEEA in the germline V gene. Trimming shortened V by 2 bases and J by 0 bases, and 14 bases separated the two germline ends.

In its sample, this clonotype was seen a few times. The V gene is TRBV5-1, the J gene TRBJ1-2, with D hard to call. Germline CDR1 SGHRS, CDR2 YFSETQ. The germline V and J ends were trimmed by 7 bases and 3 bases, with 16 bases remaining between them. The CDR3 totals 14 residues. The CDR3 region has the DNA TGCGCCAGCGGTCCCTGGGGTTACTACTATGGCTACACCTTC. This translates into CASGPWGYYYGYTF.